This TCR beta chain emerged from a study of siplizumab effects on memory and regulatory T cells. Each sample contributed about 10^5 TCR templates to the assay. Produced via immunoSEQ multiplex PCR; TCRdb's table is partial and in-frame only. The table lists over 85,000 clones, roughly 92% of them singletons. A note on this clone: Its antigen remains unknown.

The junction had 10 bases not matched to a gene; V was cut back by 4 bases and J by 5 bases. The CDR3 contains 16 residues. Germline CDR1 SGHDT, CDR2 YYEEEE. Study results and caveats: Unstimulated subsets accounted for the mapping of only a minor share of the clones that were alloreactive. Treatment with siplizumab left mappable alloreactive CD4+ clones averaging approximately 62% Treg-derived, compared with around 29% in controls. Phenotypic classification as naive or memory proved unattainable for roughly 75-95% of proliferating CD4+ or CD8+ clones.

Specimen: CD4+ T cells sorted from blood. The V call is TRBV5-6, the J call TRBJ1-5, with 9 nucleotides matching TRBD1. The clonotype was recovered from a human donor in good health. The CDR3, as DNA: TGTGCCAGCAGCCTTTACGTAACAGGGGGCGATCAGCCCCAGCATTTT. The encoded protein is CASSLYVTGGDQPQHF.